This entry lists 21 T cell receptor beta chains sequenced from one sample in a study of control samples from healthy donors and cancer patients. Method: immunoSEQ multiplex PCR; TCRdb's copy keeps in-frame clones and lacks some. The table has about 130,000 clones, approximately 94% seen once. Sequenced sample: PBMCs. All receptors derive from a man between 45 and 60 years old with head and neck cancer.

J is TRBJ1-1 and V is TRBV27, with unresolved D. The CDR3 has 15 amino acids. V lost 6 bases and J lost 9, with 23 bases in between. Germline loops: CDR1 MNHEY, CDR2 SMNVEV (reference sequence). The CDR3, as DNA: TGTGCCAGCAGGCGTCAATTGGTTGGAGGGCCCAAAGCTTTCTTT. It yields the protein CASRRQLVGGPKAFF.

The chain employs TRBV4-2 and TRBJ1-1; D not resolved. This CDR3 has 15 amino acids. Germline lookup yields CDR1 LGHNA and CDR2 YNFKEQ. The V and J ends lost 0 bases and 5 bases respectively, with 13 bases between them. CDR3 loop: CASSQDGLPGTEAFF. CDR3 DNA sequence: TGTGCCAGCAGCCAAGACGGGCTCCCTGGGACTGAAGCTTTCTTT.

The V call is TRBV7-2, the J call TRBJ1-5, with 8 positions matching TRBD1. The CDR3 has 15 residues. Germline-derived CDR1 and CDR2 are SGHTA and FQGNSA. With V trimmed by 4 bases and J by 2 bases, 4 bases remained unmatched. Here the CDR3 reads CASSSRGRGNQPQHF. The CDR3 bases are TGTGCCAGCAGCTCCAGGGGGCGCGGCAATCAGCCCCAGCATTTT. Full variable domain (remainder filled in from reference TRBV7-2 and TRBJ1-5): GAGVSQSPSNKVTEKGKDVELRCDPISGHTALYWYRQSLGQGLEFLIYFQGNSAPDKSGLPSDRFSAERTGGSVSTLTIQRTQQEDSAVYLCASSSRGRGNQPQHFGDGTRLSIL.

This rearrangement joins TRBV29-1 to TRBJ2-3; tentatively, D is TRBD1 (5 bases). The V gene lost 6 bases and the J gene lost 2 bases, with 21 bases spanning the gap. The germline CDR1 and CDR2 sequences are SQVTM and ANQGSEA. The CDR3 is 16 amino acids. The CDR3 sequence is CSVESLDTSPTDTQYF. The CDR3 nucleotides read TGCAGCGTCGAATCCCTGGACACCTCCCCCACAGATACGCAGTATTTT.

The CDR3 reads CASSTNPTEGYGYTF. CDR3 sequence (DNA): TGCGCCAGCAGCACTAACCCGACGGAGGGATATGGCTACACCTTC. V usage is TRBV5-1 and J usage is TRBJ1-2; unclear D gene. Germline V gives CDR1 SGHRS, CDR2 YFSETQ. This CDR3 has 15 amino acids. Trimming shortened V by 4 bases and J by 5 bases, and 18 bases separated the two germline ends.

Here the CDR3 reads CASSLGWAGGGTDTQYF. CDR3 DNA: TGTGCCAGCAGCTTAGGCTGGGCAGGGGGAGGCACAGATACGCAGTATTTT. The chain is built from TRBV13 and TRBJ2-3, with 7 bases fitting TRBD1. The trim removed 0 bases at V and 1 base at J, leaving 7 bases unmatched. The CDR3 sequence is 17 residues long. Germline V lookup: CDR1 PRHDT, CDR2 FYEKMQ (reference sequence).

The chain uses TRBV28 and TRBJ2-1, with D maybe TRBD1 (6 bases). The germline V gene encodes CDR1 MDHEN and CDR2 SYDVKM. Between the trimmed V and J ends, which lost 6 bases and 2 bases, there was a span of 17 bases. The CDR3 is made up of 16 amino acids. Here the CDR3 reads CASRGYRAEAYNEQFF. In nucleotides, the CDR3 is TGTGCCAGCAGAGGCTACAGGGCTGAGGCCTACAATGAGCAGTTCTTC.

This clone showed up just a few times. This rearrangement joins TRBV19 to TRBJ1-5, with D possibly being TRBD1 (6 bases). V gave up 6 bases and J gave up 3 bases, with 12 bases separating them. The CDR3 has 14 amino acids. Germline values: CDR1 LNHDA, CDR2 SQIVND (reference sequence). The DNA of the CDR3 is TGTGCCAGTAGACATGGACAGTTCAATCAGCCCCAGCATTTT. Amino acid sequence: CASRHGQFNQPQHF.

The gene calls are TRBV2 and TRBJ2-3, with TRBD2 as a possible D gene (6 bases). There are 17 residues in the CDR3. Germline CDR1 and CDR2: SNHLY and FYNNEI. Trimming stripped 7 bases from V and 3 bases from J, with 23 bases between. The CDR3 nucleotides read TGTGCCAGCACCCCGGGGCAGGGCGGGGACTGGACAGATACGCAGTATTTT. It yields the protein CASTPGQGGDWTDTQYF.

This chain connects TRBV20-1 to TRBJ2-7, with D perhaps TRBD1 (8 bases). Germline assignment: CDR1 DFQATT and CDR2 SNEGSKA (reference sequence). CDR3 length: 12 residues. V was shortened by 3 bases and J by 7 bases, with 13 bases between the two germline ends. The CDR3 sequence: CSASYRGGEQYF. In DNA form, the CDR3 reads TGCAGTGCTAGTTACAGGGGGGGTGAGCAGTACTTC.

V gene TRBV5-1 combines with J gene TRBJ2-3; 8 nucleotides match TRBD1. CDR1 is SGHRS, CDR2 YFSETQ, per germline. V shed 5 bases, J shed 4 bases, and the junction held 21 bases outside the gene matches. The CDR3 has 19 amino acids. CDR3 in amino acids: CASRGTPGQAHQSADTQYF. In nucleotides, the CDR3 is TGCGCCAGCAGAGGGACCCCGGGACAGGCTCACCAAAGCGCAGATACGCAGTATTTT.

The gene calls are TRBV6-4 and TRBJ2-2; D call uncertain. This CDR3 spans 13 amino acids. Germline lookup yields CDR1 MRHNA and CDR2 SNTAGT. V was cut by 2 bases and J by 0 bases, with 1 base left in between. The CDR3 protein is CASSDPNTGELFF. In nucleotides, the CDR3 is TGTGCCAGCAGTGACCCGAACACCGGGGAGCTGTTTTTT.

In DNA, the CDR3 is TGTGCCAGCGCGGGGGAGATACAAGAGACCCAGTACTTC. This sequence encodes CASAGEIQETQYF. The chain recombines TRBV7-2 with TRBJ2-5, with TRBD2 matching 7 bases. V was pared by 8 bases and J by 2 bases, with 5 bases of the junction left unmatched. This CDR3 region has 13 residues. In germline, CDR1 is SGHTA, CDR2 FQGNSA.

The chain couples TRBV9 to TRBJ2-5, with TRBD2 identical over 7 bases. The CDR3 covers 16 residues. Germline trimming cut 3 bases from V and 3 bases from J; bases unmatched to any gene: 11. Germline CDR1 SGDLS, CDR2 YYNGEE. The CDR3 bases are TGTGCCAGCAGCGCGAGGTGGGGGGGGTTCGAAGAGACCCAGTACTTC. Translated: CASSARWGGFEETQYF.

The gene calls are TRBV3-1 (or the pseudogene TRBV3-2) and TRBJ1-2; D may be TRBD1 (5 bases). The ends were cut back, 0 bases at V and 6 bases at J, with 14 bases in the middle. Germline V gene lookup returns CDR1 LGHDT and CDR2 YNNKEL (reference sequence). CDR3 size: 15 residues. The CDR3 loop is CASSQDSGWGDGYTF. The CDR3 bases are TGTGCCAGCAGCCAAGATTCGGGGTGGGGGGATGGCTACACCTTC.

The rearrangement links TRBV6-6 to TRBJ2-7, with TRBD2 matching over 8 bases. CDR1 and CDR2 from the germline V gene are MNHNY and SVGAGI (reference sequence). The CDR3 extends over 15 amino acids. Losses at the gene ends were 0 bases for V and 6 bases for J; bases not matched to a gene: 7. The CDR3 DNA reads TGTGCCAGCAGTTACTCGACCGGGGGGGCCTCCGAGCAGTACTTC. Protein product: CASSYSTGGASEQYF.

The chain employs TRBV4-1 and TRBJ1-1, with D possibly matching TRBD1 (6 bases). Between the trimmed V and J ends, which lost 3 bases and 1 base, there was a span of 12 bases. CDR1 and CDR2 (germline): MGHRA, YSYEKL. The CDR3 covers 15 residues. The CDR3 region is CASSHYRAQNTEAFF. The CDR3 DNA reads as TGCGCCAGCAGCCATTACAGGGCACAGAACACTGAAGCTTTCTTT.

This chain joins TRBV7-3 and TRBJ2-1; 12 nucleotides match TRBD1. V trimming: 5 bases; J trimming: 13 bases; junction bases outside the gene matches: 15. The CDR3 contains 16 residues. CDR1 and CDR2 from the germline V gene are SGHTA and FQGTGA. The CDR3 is CASSAQPGQGAVVQFF. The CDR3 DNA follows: TGTGCCAGCAGCGCACAACCGGGACAGGGGGCGGTCGTCCAGTTCTTC.

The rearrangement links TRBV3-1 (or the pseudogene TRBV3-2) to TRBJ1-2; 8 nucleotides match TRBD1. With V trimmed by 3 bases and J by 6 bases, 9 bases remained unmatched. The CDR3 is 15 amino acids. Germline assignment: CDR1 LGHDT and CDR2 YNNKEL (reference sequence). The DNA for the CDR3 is TGTGCCAGCAGCCACCTGACGGGACAGGACCATGGCTACACCTTC. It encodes CASSHLTGQDHGYTF.

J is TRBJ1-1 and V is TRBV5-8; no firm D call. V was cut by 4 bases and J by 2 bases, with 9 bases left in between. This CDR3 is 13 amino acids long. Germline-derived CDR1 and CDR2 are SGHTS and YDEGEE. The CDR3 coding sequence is TGTGCCAGCAGCGATCCCTTAAACACTGAAGCTTTCTTT. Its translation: CASSDPLNTEAFF.

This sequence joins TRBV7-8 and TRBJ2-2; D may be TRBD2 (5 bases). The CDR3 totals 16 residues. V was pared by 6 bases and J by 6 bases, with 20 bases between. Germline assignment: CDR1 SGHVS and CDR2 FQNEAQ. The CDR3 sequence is CASSSQAVGAAGELFF. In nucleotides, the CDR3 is TGTGCCAGCAGTTCCCAAGCGGTGGGAGCCGCCGGGGAGCTGTTTTTT.